Reported below is one T cell receptor beta chain. Its antigen is not identified. Trimming left V 0 bases short and J 5 bases short, with 13 bases between. Looked up from germline, CDR1 is KGHSH and CDR2 is LQKENI. CDR3 size: 16 residues. TCRdb's table, derived via immunoSEQ multiplex PCR, lists solely in-frame clones and lacks some. The sample includes 55,000 to 80,000 clones, 70% to 90% of them seen just once. Time point reported: after neoadjuvant nivolumab, at surgical resection. This sample was taken from a study of neoadjuvant anti-PD-1 for oral cavity cancer. Study overall: Patients without progression received a fourth nivolumab dose around day 43, then surgical resection on days 50-56.

Whole-study results and caveats: PBMC Gini-index clonality exceeded responders' in non-responders post-nivolumab. TCR analyses covered only a few patients per response group.

This material consisted of PBMCs, taken after nivolumab (anti-PD-1) treatment. The chain joins TRBV18 to TRBJ2-2; D perhaps matches TRBD1 (6 bases). This clonotype was sampled from a person aged 40 to 85 with oral cavity squamous cell carcinoma. The CDR3 DNA follows: TGTGCCAGCTCACCACCGTGGGGGCGCAGAACCGGGGAGCTGTTTTTT. This encodes CASSPPWGRRTGELFF.